This T cell receptor (beta chain) was sequenced in a study of Graves' ophthalmopathy and Graves' hyperthyroidism. Study summary: Prior to any treatment, peripheral blood was collected at the time of initial diagnosis.

Study-wide results and caveats: Ophthalmopathy could be told apart from stable hyperthyroidism by a 13-signature model (about 88% sensitivity, approximately 81% specificity). Most expanded clonotypes in thyroid above 0.001 frequency also showed up in blood.

This clonotype has a count of ten or more. Antigen specificity is unknown. TCR beta CDR3 amplification used RNA transcripts. RT-PCR was first run with HTBI primers, then multiplex PCR in a second round. TCRdb processed the multiplex PCR reads anew with MiXCR; each CDR3 protein has one entry. There are some 380,000 distinct CDR3 sequences in the sample; 15% occur only once, and roughly 7% lies in the top ten. The CDR3 is 12 amino acids. Trimming pared 9 bases from V and 2 bases from J, leaving 11 bases between. Per germline, CDR1 LNHDA and CDR2 SQIVND (reference sequence). Enrollment excluded any patients with other autoimmune diseases, uncontrolled infections, pregnancy or lactation.

This clonotype was obtained from a woman younger than 30 with stable Graves' hyperthyroidism. The specimen sequenced was peripheral blood. This chain links TRBV19 with TRBJ2-7; a weak D match, TRBD1 (6 bases). CDR3 loop: CASSEGAYEQYF. DNA for the CDR3: TGTGCCAGCAGCGAGGGGGCCTACGAGCAGTACTTC.